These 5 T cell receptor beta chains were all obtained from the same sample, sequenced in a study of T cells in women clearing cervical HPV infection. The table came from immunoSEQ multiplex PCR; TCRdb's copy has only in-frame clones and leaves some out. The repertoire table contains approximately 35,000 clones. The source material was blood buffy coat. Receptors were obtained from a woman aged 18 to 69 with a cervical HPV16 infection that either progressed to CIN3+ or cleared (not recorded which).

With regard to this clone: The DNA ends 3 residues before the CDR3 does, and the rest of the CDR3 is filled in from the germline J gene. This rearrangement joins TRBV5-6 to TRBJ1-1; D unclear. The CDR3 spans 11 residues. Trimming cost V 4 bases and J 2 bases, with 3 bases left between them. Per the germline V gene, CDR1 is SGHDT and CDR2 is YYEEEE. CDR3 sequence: CASSLNTEAFF. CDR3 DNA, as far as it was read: TGTGCCAGCAGCCTTAACACTGAA.

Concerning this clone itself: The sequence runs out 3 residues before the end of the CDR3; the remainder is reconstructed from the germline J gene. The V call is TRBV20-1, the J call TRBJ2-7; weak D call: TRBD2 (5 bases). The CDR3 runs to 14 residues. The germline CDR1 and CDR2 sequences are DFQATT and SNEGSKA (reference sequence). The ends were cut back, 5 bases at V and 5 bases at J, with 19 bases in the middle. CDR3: CSAYSAGALHEQYF. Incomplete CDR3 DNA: TGCAGTGCTTATTCGGCGGGTGCCCTTCACGAG.

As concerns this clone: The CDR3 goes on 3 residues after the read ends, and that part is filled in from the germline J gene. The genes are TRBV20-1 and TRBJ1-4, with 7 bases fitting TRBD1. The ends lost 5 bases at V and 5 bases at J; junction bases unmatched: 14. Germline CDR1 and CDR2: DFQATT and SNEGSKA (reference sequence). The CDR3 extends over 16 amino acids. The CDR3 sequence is CSARNFPGTANEKLFF. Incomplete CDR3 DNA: TGCAGTGCTCGAAACTTTCCCGGGACAGCGAATGAAAAA.

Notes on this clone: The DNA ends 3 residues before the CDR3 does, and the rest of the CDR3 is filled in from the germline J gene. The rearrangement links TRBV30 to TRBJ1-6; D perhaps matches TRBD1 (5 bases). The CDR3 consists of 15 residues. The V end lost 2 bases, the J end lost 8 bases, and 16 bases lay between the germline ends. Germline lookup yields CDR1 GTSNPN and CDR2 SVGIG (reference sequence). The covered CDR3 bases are TGTGCCTGGAGTATTTCCGGGGGGTCGGATTCACCC. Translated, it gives CAWSISGGSDSP. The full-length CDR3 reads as CAWSISGGSDSPLHF.

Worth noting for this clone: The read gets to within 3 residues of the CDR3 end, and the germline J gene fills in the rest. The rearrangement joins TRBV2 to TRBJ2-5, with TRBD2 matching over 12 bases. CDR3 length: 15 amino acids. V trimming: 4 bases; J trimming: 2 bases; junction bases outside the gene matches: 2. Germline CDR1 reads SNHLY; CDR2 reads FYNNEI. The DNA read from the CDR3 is TGTGCCAGCAGTGGGACTAGCGGGACACAAGAGACC. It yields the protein CASSGTSGTQET. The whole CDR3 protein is CASSGTSGTQETQYF.